A selection of T cell receptor beta chains follows, all from one sample in a study of metastatic and nonmetastatic thyroid tumors. Through MiXCR, TCRdb re-clonotyped the PCR reads. The sample yields around 19,000 clones, approximately 15% seen once. The sequencing sample was made of tumor tissue. These receptors came from a female donor with papillary thyroid cancer or a benign thyroid nodule (not recorded which). Some clones in this sample may be carry-over from other donors' samples. Both conserved end residues are part of each CDR3. The D gene is left open where the match is weak. Clone size, where shown, is once, few, many, or a class for clones that have expanded.

cdr3_aa: CASSFGPNSPLHF; cdr3_nt: TGTGCCAGCAGCTTCGGGCCTAATTCACCCCTCCACTTT; cdr3_length: 13; d_call: NA; j_call: TRBJ1-6; v_call: TRBV5-8; clone_size: many
cdr3_aa: CASSNGREQYF; cdr3_nt: TGTGCCAGCAGCAACGGTCGGGAGCAGTACTTC; cdr3_length: 11; d_call: NA; j_call: TRBJ2-7; v_call: TRBV7-9; clone_size: many
cdr3_aa: CASSELAGAETQYF; cdr3_nt: TGCGCCAGCAGCGAACTAGCGGGAGCAGAGACCCAGTACTTC; cdr3_length: 14; d_call: TRBD2; j_call: TRBJ2-5; v_call: TRBV5-1; clone_size: many
cdr3_aa: CSARPETVYEQYF; cdr3_nt: TGCAGTGCTAGACCGGAGACGGTCTACGAGCAGTACTTC; cdr3_length: 13; d_call: NA; j_call: TRBJ2-7; v_call: TRBV20-1; clone_size: many
cdr3_aa: CASGTGTGELFF; cdr3_nt: TGTGCCAGCGGGACAGGGACCGGGGAGCTGTTTTTT; cdr3_length: 12; d_call: TRBD1; j_call: TRBJ2-2; v_call: TRBV12-3/TRBV12-4; clone_size: medium-sized
cdr3_aa: CASTGGDNQPQHF; cdr3_nt: TGTGCCAGCACAGGGGGGGACAATCAGCCCCAGCATTTT; cdr3_length: 13; d_call: TRBD1; j_call: TRBJ1-5; v_call: TRBV27; clone_size: NA
cdr3_aa: CATQLAGRGGTQYF; cdr3_nt: TGTGCCACCCAGCTAGCGGGGCGGGGGGGTACGCAGTATTTT; cdr3_length: 14; d_call: TRBD2; j_call: TRBJ2-3; v_call: TRBV10-3; clone_size: many
cdr3_aa: CASSLETGGTEAFF; cdr3_nt: TGTGCCAGCAGCTTGGAGACAGGAGGCACTGAAGCTTTCTTT; cdr3_length: 14; d_call: NA; j_call: TRBJ1-1; v_call: TRBV5-6; clone_size: many
cdr3_aa: CASSLPFSGANALTF; cdr3_nt: TGTGCCAGCAGTTTACCTTTCTCTGGAGCCAACGCCCTGACTTTC; cdr3_length: 15; d_call: NA; j_call: TRBJ2-6; v_call: TRBV28; clone_size: few
cdr3_aa: CASSPQGGSPSVANVLTF; cdr3_nt: TGTGCCAGCTCACCACAGGGGGGCAGCCCTTCTGTGGCCAACGTCCTGACTTTC; cdr3_length: 18; d_call: NA; j_call: TRBJ2-6; v_call: TRBV18; clone_size: few
cdr3_aa: CSGRQWVDQPQHF; cdr3_nt: TGCAGTGGACGTCAGTGGGTTGATCAGCCCCAGCATTTT; cdr3_length: 13; d_call: NA; j_call: TRBJ1-5; v_call: TRBV20-1; clone_size: many
cdr3_aa: CASSSTYGYTF; cdr3_nt: TGTGCCAGCAGTAGCACCTATGGCTACACCTTC; cdr3_length: 11; d_call: NA; j_call: TRBJ1-2; v_call: TRBV28; clone_size: many
cdr3_aa: CASRPLSGGSYNEQFF; cdr3_nt: TGTGCCAGCAGGCCCCTAAGCGGGGGCTCTTACAATGAGCAGTTCTTC; cdr3_length: 16; d_call: TRBD2; j_call: TRBJ2-1; v_call: TRBV11-2; clone_size: many
cdr3_aa: CASSSPRDGRSGANVLTF; cdr3_nt: TGTGCCAGCAGCTCCCCCCGGGACGGTCGCTCTGGGGCCAACGTCCTGACTTTC; cdr3_length: 18; d_call: NA; j_call: TRBJ2-6; v_call: TRBV11-3; clone_size: many
cdr3_aa: CATSRGGGGSYEQYF; cdr3_nt: TGTGCCACCAGCAGAGGCGGCGGGGGAAGCTACGAGCAGTACTTC; cdr3_length: 15; d_call: TRBD2; j_call: TRBJ2-7; v_call: TRBV15; clone_size: NA
cdr3_aa: CASSHAVPRVNTEAFF; cdr3_nt: TGCGCCAGCAGCCACGCGGTTCCCAGGGTGAACACTGAAGCTTTCTTT; cdr3_length: 16; d_call: NA; j_call: TRBJ1-1; v_call: TRBV5-1; clone_size: medium-sized
cdr3_aa: CSAGTGTLNYGYTF; cdr3_nt: TGCAGCGCGGGTACCGGGACATTGAACTATGGCTACACCTTC; cdr3_length: 14; d_call: NA; j_call: TRBJ1-2; v_call: TRBV29-1; clone_size: medium-sized